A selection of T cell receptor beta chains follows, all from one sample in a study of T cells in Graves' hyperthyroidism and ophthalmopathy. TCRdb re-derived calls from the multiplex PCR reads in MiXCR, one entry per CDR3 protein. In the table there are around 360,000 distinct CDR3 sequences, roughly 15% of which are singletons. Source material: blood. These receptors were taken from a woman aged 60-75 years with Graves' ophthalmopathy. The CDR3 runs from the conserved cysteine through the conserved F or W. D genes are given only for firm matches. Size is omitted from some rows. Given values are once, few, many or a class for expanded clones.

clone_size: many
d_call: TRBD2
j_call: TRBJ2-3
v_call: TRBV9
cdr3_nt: TGTGCCAGCAGCGTATGGGAGGGAGAGACCACAGATACGCAGTATTTT
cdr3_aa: CASSVWEGETTDTQYF

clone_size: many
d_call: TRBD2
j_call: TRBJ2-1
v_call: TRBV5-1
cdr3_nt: TGCGCCAGCAGCTTGGTGGCGGGAGGAATCTACAATGAGCAGTTCTTC
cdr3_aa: CASSLVAGGIYNEQFF

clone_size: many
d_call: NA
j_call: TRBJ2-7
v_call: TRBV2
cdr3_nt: TGTGCCAGCAGTGAGAACAGAATTACGCAGTACTTC
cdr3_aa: CASSENRITQYF

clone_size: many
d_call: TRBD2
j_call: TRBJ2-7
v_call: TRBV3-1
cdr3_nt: TGTGCCAGCAGCCCTTACACGCGACTAGCGTCCTACGAGCAGTACTTC
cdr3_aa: CASSPYTRLASYEQYF

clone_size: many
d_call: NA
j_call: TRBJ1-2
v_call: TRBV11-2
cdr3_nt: TGTGCCAGCAGCTCCTCTGGGGGGGCACACTATGGCTACACCTTC
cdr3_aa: CASSSSGGAHYGYTF

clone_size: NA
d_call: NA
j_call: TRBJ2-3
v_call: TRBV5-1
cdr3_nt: TGCGCCAGCAGCCCATCGAAAGATACGCAGTATTTT
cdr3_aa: CASSPSKDTQYF

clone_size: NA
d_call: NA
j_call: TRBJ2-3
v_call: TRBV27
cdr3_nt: TGTGCCAGCAGTACCCGGCGGGTACCGGATACGCAGTATTTT
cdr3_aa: CASSTRRVPDTQYF

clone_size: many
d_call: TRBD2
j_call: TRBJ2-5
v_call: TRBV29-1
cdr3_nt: TGCAGCGTTGGTGCGGGAGGTTTCCAAGAGACCCAGTACTTC
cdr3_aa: CSVGAGGFQETQYF

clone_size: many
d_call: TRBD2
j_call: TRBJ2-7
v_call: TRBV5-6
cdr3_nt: TGTGCCAGCAGCTTGTATAGCGGGAGTTTCTACGAGCAGTACTTC
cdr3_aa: CASSLYSGSFYEQYF

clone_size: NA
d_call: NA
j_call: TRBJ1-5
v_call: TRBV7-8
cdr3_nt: TGTGCCAGCAGGCCTGCCCTGAATCAGCCCCAGCATTTT
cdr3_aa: CASRPALNQPQHF

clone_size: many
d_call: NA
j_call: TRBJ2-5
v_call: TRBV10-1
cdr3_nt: TGTGCCAGCAGTGAGTCCGGGCGAGAGACCCAGTACTTC
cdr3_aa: CASSESGRETQYF

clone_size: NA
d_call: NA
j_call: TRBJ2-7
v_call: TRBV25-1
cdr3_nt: TGTGCCAGCAGGGGTTGGGTGGGAGGCTACGAGCAGTACTTC
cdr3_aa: CASRGWVGGYEQYF

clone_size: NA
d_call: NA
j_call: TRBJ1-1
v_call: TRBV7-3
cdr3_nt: TGTGCCAGCAGCCCAAATGGCGCAAACCCGGCTGAAGCTTTCTTT
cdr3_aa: CASSPNGANPAEAFF

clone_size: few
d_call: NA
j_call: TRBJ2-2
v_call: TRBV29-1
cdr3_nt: TGCAGCGTGACTGCGAACACCGGGGAGCTGTTTTTT
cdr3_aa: CSVTANTGELFF

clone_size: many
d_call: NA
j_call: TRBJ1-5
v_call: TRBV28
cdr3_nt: TGTGCCAGCAGTGCGACAGGCCGGGGGTTAAGCAATCAGCCCCAGCATTTT
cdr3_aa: CASSATGRGLSNQPQHF

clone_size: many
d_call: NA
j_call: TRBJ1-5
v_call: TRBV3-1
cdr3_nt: TGTGCCAGCAGCCAAGGGGAGCAGCCCCAGCATTTT
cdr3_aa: CASSQGEQPQHF

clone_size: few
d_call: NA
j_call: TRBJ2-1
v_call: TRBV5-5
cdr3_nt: TGTGCCAGCAGCTTCCCAGGAAACAATGAGCAGTTCTTC
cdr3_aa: CASSFPGNNEQFF

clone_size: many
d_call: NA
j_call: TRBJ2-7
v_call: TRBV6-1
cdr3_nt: TGTGCCAGCAGCTACGGCACAACCTACGAGCAGTACTTC
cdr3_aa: CASSYGTTYEQYF

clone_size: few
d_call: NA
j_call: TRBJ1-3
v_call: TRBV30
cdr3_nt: TGTGCCTGGAGTGTCAAGTCTCTCGGGGGGGCCACCATATATTTT
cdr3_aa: CAWSVKSLGGATIYF

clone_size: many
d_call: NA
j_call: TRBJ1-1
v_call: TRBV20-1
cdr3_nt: TGCAGTGCGAGCCCGCAGGGCAGTACTGAAGCTTTCTTT
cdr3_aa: CSASPQGSTEAFF

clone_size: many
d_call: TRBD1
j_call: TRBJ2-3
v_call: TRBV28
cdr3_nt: TGTGCCAGCAGTACCAGGGACAGGGTCAGTACAGATACGCAGTATTTT
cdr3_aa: CASSTRDRVSTDTQYF

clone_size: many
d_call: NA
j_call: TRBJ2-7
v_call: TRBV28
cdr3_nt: TGTGCCAGCAGTTCCCCGAGGACAGACAAACGAATAACCTACGAGCAGTACTTC
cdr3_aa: CASSSPRTDKRITYEQYF

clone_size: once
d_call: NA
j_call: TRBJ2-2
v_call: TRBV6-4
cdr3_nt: TGTGCCAGCAGTGAGGGGGGACCGAACACCGGGGAGCTGTTTTTT
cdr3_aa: CASSEGGPNTGELFF

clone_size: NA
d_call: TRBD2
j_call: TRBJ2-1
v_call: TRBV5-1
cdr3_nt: TGCGCCAGCAGCTTGGCCAATAGCGGACTAGCGGTAGACCATGAGCAGTTCTTC
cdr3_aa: CASSLANSGLAVDHEQFF

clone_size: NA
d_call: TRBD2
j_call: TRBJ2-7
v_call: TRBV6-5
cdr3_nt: TGTGCCAGCAGTTACGCTAGCGGGAGGCCCTCCTACGAGCAGTACTTC
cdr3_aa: CASSYASGRPSYEQYF

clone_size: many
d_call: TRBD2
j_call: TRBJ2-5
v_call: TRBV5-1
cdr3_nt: TGCGCCAGCAGCTTTAGTAGCGGGGAGACCCAGTACTTC
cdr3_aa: CASSFSSGETQYF

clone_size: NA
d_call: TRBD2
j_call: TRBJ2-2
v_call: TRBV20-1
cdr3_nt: TGCAGTGCTAGGGGTGGGGCTAGCGGGAGGACCGGGGAGCTGTTTTTT
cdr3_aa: CSARGGASGRTGELFF

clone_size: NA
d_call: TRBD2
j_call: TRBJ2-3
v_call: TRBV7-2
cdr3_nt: TGTGCCAGCAGCTTAGTGGCTAGCGGGAGGTTCACAGATACGCAGTATTTT
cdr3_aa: CASSLVASGRFTDTQYF

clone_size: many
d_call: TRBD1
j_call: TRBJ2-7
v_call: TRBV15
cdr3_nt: TGTGCCACCAGCAGTGACAGGGGGCCCTACGAGCAGTACTTC
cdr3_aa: CATSSDRGPYEQYF

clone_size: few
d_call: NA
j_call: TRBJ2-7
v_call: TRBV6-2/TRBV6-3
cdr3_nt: TGTGCCAGCAGTTACGGAGGGGGGGCCCCCGGGACTTACGAGCAGTACTTC
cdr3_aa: CASSYGGGAPGTYEQYF

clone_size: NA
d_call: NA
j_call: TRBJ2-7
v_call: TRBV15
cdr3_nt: TGTGCCACCAGCAGGGGGACGTTAAGCGAGCAGTACTTC
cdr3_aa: CATSRGTLSEQYF

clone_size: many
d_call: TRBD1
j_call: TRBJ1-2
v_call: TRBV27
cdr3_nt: TGTGCCAGCAGTTCGGACAGGGGTGGTGGCTACACCTTC
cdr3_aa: CASSSDRGGGYTF

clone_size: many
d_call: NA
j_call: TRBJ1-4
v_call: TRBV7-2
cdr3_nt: TGTGCCAGCAGCCCGCCCGGGTCCCGGGAAAAACTGTTTTTT
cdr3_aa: CASSPPGSREKLFF

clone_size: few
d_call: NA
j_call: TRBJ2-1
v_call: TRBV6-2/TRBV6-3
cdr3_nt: TGTGCCAGCAAGGGCGGGACCTCCTACAATGAGCAGTTCTTC
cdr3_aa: CASKGGTSYNEQFF

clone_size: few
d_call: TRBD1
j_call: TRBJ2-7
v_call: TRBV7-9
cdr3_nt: TGTGCCAGCACCTTAGCCGGGACAGACTACGAGCAGTACTTC
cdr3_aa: CASTLAGTDYEQYF

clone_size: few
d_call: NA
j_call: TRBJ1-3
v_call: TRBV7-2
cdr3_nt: TGTGCCAGCAGCTTAGGAGGCCCGGCGGGTGGAAACACCATATATTTT
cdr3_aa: CASSLGGPAGGNTIYF

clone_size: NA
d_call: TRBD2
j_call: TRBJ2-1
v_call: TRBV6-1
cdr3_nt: TGTGCCAGCAGAGAACTAGCGGCCTCCTACAATGAGCAGTTCTTC
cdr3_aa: CASRELAASYNEQFF

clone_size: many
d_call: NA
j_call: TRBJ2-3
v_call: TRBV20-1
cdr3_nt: TGCAGTGCTGGACTAATCACAGATACGCAGTATTTT
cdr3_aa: CSAGLITDTQYF

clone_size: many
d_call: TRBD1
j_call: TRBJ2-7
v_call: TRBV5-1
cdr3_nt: TGCGCCAGCAGCTTAAGACAGGGGATTTACCACGAGCAGTACTTC
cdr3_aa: CASSLRQGIYHEQYF

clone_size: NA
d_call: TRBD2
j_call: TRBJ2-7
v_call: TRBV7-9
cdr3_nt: TGTGCCAGCAGCCTAAGAAGACTAGCGGGGTCCTACGAGCAGTACTTC
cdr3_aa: CASSLRRLAGSYEQYF

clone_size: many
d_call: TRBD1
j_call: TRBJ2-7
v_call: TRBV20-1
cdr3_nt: TGCAGTGCTACTAAACAGGGGGCCGACGAGCAGTACTTC
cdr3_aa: CSATKQGADEQYF

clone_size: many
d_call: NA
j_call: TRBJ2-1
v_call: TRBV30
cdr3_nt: TGTGCCTGGACCGGTCCCGAGGATTCAAACTCCTACAATGAGCAGTTCTTC
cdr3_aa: CAWTGPEDSNSYNEQFF

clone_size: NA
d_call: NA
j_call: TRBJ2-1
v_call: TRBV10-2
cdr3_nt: TGCGCCGGGGGTCTCGGGTACAATGAGCAGTTCTTC
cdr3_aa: CAGGLGYNEQFF

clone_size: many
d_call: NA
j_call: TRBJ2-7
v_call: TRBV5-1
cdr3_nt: TGCGCCAGCAGCCCGGGGGTAGGGTCGAACGCCTACGAGCAGTACTTC
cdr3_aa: CASSPGVGSNAYEQYF

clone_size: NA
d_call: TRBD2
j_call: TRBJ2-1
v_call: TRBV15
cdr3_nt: TGTGCCACCACCAGCAGGGCCCCGGGAGGACTCTACAATGAGCAGTTCTTC
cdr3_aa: CATTSRAPGGLYNEQFF

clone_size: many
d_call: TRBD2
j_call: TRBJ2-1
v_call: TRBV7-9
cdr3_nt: TGTGCCAGCAGCCGTGGGGGGGACCCAGAGAATGAGCAGTTCTTC
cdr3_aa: CASSRGGDPENEQFF

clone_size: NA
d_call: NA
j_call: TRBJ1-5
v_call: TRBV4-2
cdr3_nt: TGTGCCAGCAGCCAAGATGCCGGGGTCCATCAGCCCCAGCATTTT
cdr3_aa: CASSQDAGVHQPQHF

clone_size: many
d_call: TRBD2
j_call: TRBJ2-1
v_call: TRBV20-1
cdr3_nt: TGCAGTGCTAGTGGGGGACTAGCGGGACATGGCGAGCAGTTCTTC
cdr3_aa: CSASGGLAGHGEQFF

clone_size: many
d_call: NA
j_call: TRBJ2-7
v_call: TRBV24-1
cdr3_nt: TGTGCCACCAGTGATTCCCCTCAGACAAGGAGCTCCTACGAGCAGTACTTC
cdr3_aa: CATSDSPQTRSSYEQYF

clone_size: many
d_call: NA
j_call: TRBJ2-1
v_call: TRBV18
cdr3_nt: TGTGCCAGCTCACCACCGGAACGGGAATACAATGAGCAGTTCTTC
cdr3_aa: CASSPPEREYNEQFF

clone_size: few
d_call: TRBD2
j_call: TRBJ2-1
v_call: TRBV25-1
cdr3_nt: TGTGCCAGCAGTGACGGGAGGAGAAATGAGCAGTTCTTC
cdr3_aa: CASSDGRRNEQFF

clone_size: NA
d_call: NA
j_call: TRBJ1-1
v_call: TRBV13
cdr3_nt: TGTGCCAGCAGCCAAGTAACAGGGATGAACACTGAAGCTTTCTTT
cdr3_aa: CASSQVTGMNTEAFF

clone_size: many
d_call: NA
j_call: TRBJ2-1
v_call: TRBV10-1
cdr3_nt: TGCCCCAGCAGTGAGGGCCTCCTTTCCTACAATGAGCAGTTCTTC
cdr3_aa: CPSSEGLLSYNEQFF

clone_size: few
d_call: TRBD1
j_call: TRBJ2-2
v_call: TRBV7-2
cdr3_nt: TGTGCCAGCAGCGTAACAGGGGCAGGGACCGGGGAGCTGTTTTTT
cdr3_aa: CASSVTGAGTGELFF

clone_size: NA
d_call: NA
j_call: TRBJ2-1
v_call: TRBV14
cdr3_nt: TGTGCCAGCACCTTACAGGGTTCGAATGAGCAGTTCTTC
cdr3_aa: CASTLQGSNEQFF

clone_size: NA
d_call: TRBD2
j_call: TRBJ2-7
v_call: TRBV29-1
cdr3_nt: TGCAGCGTTGAAGACTTGCGGGAGGGCCGGTACGAGCAGTACTTC
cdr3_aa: CSVEDLREGRYEQYF

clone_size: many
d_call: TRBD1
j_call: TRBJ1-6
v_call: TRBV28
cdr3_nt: TGTGCCAGCAGTCCAATTACAGGGGGGGTTTCCTATAATTCACCCCTCCACTTT
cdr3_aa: CASSPITGGVSYNSPLHF

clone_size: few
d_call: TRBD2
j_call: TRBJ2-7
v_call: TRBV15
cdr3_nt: TGTGCCACCAGCAGGGGACTAGCGGGTTCTTCCTACGAGCAGTACTTC
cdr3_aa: CATSRGLAGSSYEQYF

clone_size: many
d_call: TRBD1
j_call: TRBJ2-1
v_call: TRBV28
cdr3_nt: TGTGCCAGCAGTTCGTCCGGGACAGGATACAATGAGCAGTTCTTC
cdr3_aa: CASSSSGTGYNEQFF